A single TCR beta chain is shown here with its context. This entry belongs to a study of blood T cell repertoires in COVID-19. The V end was cut by 10 bases, the J end by 0 bases, with 13 bases between. The CDR3 is 14 amino acids. From germline, CDR1 is LNHDA and CDR2 SQIVND (reference sequence). The table came from immunoSEQ multiplex PCR; TCRdb's copy has only in-frame clones and leaves some out. Here the sample spans 400,000 or so clones, 88% being singletons. The J gene is TRBJ1-3, the V gene TRBV19; D is ambiguous. The source is a woman aged 40 to 49 with acute COVID-19. Sequenced sample: PBMCs or T cells enriched from blood (not recorded which). This chain's CDR3 is CATSRGNSGNTIYF. The CDR3 DNA reads TGTGCCACCTCCCGAGGGAACTCTGGAAACACCATATATTTT.